Listed here are 5 T cell receptor beta chains from one sample, sequenced in a study of cytomegalovirus exposure and HLA in healthy donors. With 60 Vbeta and 13 Jbeta primers, the PCR was carried out. TCRdb keeps only in-frame clones here, not all; method: immunoSEQ multiplex PCR. Seen here are 130,000 to 150,000 clones, approximately 84% observed once, and the top ten hold roughly 9.9%. Sequencing was carried out using PBMCs. These TCRs come from a woman aged 55-70 years in good health and CMV-seropositive.

This clone was seen only a few times. V is TRBV5-6 and J is TRBJ1-4; D is perhaps TRBD1 (5 bases). Per germline, CDR1 SGHDT and CDR2 YYEEEE. This CDR3 has 17 residues. V was clipped by 1 base and J by 0 bases, with 13 bases between them. Written as DNA, the CDR3 is TGTGCCAGCAGCTTGTTGACAGCAGGTCCAACTAATGAAAAACTGTTTTTT. It yields the protein CASSLLTAGPTNEKLFF. The full variable domain, rest sourced from reference TRBV5-6 and TRBJ1-4, is DAGVTQSPTHLIKTRGQQVTLRCSPKSGHDTVSWYQQALGQGPQFIFQYYEEEERQRGNFPDRFSGHQFPNYSSELNVNALLLGDSALYLCASSLLTAGPTNEKLFFGSGTQLSVL.

This chain joins TRBV9 and TRBJ1-3, with 7 bases identical to TRBD1. The CDR3 consists of 14 residues. With V trimmed by 2 bases and J by 2 bases, 1 base remained unmatched. The germline gives CDR1 SGDLS, CDR2 YYNGEE. CDR3 in amino acids: CASSVQGAGNTIYF. The CDR3 region has the DNA TGTGCCAGCAGCGTTCAGGGGGCTGGAAACACCATATATTTT.

This clone appeared a single time. The V gene is TRBV7-8, the J gene TRBJ2-3, with 9 bases identical to TRBD2. Germline V lookup: CDR1 SGHVS, CDR2 FQNEAQ. V was pared by 4 bases and J by 0 bases, with 14 bases of the junction left unmatched. CDR3 length: 19 amino acids. CDR3 amino acids: CASSSSLAGTGPSTDTQYF. The CDR3 DNA sequence: TGTGCCAGCAGCTCATCCCTAGCGGGAACTGGTCCTAGCACAGATACGCAGTATTTT. The whole variable domain, filled in from reference TRBV7-8 and TRBJ2-3, reads GAGVSQSPRYKVAKRGQDVALRCDPISGHVSLFWYQQALGQGPEFLTYFQNEAQLDKSGLPSDRFFAERPEGSVSTLKIQRTQQEDSAVYLCASSSSLAGTGPSTDTQYFGPGTRLTVL.

This clone appeared once. CDR3 bases: TGTGCCAGTAGTGCGAACAGGGGGCAATTGGAGCCCCAGCATTTT. It yields the protein CASSANRGQLEPQHF. V and J are TRBV19 and TRBJ1-5; 9 bases line up with TRBD1. Germline CDR1 reads LNHDA; CDR2 reads SQIVND (reference sequence). The CDR3 consists of 15 residues. J was trimmed by 8 bases and V by 5 bases; bases with no gene match: 10.

The chain carries TRBV5-1 and TRBJ2-1, with TRBD1 as a possible D gene (5 bases). The CDR3 length is 12 residues. Germline-derived CDR1 and CDR2 are SGHRS and YFSETQ. The V gene lost 6 bases and the J gene lost 6 bases, with 10 bases spanning the gap. CDR3 sequence reads: CASMGHSNEQFF. CDR3 coding DNA: TGCGCCAGCATGGGGCATTCCAATGAGCAGTTCTTC.